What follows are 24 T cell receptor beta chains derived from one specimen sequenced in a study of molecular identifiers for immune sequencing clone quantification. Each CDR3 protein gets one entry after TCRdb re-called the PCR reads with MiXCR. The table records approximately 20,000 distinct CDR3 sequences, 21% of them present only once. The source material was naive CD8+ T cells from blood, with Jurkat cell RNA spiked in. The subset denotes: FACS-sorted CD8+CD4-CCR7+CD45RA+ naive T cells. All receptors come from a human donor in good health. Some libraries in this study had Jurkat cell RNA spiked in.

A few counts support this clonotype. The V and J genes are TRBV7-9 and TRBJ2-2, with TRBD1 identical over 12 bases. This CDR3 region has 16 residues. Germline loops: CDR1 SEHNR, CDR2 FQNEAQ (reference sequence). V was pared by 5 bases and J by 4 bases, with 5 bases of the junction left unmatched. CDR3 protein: CASSEGTGGITGELFF. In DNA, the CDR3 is TGTGCCAGCAGCGAAGGGACAGGGGGCATCACCGGGGAGCTGTTTTTT.

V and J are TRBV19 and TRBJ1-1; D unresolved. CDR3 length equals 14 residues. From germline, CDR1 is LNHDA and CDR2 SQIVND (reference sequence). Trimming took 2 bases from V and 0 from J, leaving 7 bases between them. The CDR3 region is CASSINAMNTEAFF. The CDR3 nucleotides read TGTGCCAGTAGTATAAATGCCATGAACACTGAAGCTTTCTTT.

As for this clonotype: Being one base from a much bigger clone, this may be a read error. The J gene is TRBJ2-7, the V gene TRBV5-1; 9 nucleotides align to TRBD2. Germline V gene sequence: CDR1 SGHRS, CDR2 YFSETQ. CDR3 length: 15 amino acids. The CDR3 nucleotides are TGCGCCAACAGCTTGGAGGGTAGCGGGAGACCCGAGCAGTACTTC. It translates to CANSLEGSGRPEQYF.

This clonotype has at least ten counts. Written as DNA, the CDR3 is TGCGCCAGCAGCTCCTCAATGTGGGGGGAGCAGTTCTTC. The encoded protein is CASSSSMWGEQFF. V is TRBV5-1 and J is TRBJ2-1; tentatively, D is TRBD1 or TRBD2 (5 bases each). Germline V CDR1 and CDR2: SGHRS, YFSETQ. CDR3 size: 13 residues. Trimming shortened V by 3 bases and J by 10 bases, and 14 bases separated the two germline ends.

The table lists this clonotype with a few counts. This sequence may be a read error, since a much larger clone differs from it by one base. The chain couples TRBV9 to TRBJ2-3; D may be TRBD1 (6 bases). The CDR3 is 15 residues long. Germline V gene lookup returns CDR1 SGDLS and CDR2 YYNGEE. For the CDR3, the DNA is TGTGTCAGCAGCCCCTTTGAGGGGGGCACAGATACGCAGTATTTT. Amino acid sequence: CVSSPFEGGTDTQYF.

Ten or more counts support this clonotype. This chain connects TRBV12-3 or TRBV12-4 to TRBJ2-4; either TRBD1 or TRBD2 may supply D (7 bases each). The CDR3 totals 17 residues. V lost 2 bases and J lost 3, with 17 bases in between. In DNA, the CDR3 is TGTGCCAGCAGTTTATGGGCCCTCAGGGGGGGCAAAAACATTCAGTACTTC. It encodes CASSLWALRGGKNIQYF.

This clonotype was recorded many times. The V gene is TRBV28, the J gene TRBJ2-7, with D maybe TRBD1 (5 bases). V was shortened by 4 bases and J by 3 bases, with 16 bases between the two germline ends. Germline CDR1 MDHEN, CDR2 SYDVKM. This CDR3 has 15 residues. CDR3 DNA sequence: TGTGCCAGCAGTTCAAGGGGAATAACCCTCTACGAGCAGTACTTC. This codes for CASSSRGITLYEQYF.

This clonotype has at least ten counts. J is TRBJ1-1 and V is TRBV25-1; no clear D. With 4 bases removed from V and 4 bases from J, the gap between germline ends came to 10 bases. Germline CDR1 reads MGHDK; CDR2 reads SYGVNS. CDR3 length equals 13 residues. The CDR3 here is CASSGLGSTEAFF. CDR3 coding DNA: TGTGCCAGCAGTGGCCTGGGGAGCACTGAAGCTTTCTTT.

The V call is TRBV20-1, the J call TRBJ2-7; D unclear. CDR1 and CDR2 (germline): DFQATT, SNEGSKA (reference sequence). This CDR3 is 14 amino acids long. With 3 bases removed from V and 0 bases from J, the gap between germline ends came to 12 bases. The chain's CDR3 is CSASLGGGSYEQYF. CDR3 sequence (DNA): TGCAGTGCTAGTTTGGGTGGTGGCTCCTACGAGCAGTACTTC.

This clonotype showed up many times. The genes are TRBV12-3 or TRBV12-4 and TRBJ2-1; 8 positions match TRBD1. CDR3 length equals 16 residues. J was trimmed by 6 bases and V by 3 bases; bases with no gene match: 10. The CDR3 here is CASSLLDRVLGNEQFF. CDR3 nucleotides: TGTGCCAGCAGTTTGCTGGACAGGGTTTTGGGCAATGAGCAGTTCTTC.

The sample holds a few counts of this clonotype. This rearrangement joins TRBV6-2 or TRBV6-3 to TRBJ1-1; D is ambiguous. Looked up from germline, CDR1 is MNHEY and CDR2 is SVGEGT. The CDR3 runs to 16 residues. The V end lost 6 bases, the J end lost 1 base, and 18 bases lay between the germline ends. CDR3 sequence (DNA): TGTGCCAGCAGAAAACCCCCGGGCTCCGAGAACACTGAAGCTTTCTTT. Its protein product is CASRKPPGSENTEAFF.

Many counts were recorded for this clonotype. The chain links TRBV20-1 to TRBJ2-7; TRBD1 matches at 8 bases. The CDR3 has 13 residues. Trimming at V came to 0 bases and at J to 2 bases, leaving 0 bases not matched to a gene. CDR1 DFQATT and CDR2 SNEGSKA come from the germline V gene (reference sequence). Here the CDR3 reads CSARETGAYEQYF. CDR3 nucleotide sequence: TGCAGTGCTAGAGAGACAGGGGCCTACGAGCAGTACTTC.

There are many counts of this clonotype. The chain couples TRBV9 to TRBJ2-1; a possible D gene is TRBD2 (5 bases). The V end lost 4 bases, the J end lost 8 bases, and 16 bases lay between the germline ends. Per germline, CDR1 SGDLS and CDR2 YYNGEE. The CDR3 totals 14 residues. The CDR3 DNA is TGTGCCAGCAGCTGGACTTCCGCCCTCGATGAGCAGTTCTTC. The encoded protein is CASSWTSALDEQFF.

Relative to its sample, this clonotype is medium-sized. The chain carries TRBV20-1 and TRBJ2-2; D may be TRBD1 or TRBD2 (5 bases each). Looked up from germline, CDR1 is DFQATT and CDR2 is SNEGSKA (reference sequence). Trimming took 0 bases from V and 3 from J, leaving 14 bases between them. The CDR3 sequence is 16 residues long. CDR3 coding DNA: TGCAGTGCTAGAGATCTGGCTCGAGGGGACACCGGGGAGCTGTTTTTT. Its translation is CSARDLARGDTGELFF.

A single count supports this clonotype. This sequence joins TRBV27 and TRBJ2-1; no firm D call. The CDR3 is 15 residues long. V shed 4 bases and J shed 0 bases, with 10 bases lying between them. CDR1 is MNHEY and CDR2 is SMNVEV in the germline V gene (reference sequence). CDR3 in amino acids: CASSSPGASYNEQFF. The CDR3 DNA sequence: TGTGCCAGCAGTTCCCCAGGTGCCTCCTACAATGAGCAGTTCTTC.

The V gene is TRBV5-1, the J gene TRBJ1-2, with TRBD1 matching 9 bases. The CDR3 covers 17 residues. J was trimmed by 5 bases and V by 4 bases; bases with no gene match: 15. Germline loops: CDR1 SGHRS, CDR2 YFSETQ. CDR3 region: CASSDPGQGYRGYGYTF. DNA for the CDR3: TGCGCCAGCAGCGACCCGGGACAGGGTTACCGTGGGTATGGCTACACCTTC.

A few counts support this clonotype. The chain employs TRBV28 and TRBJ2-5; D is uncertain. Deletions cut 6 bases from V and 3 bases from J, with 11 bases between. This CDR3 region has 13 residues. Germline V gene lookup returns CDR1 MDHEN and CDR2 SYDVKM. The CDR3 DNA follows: TGTGCCAGCAGCCCCGGGTCAGAAGAGACCCAGTACTTC. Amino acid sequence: CASSPGSEETQYF.

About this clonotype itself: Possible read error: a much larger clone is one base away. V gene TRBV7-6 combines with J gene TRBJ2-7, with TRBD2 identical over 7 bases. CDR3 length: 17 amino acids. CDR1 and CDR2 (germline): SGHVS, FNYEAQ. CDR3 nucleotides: TGTGCCAGCAGCTTAAGTCGGGTAGGGGCTAGCGGATACGAGCGGTACTTC. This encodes CASSLSRVGASGYERYF.

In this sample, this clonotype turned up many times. In DNA form, the CDR3 reads TGTGCCAGCAGCGTACTAGGGACTTCGGGGGATGAGCAGTTCTTC. Protein: CASSVLGTSGDEQFF. The chain employs TRBV9 and TRBJ2-1; weak D call: TRBD2 (6 bases). The CDR3 is made up of 15 amino acids. With 1 base removed from V and 8 bases from J, the gap between germline ends came to 16 bases. CDR1 and CDR2 (germline): SGDLS, YYNGEE.

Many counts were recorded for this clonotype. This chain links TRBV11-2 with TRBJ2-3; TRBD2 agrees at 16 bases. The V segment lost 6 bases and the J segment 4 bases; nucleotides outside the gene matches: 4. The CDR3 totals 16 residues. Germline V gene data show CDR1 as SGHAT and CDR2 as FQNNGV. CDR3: CASRGLAGGRADTQYF. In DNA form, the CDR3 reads TGTGCCAGCAGGGGACTAGCGGGAGGGCGGGCAGATACGCAGTATTTT. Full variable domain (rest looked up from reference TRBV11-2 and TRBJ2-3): EAGVAQSPRYKIIEKRQSVAFWCNPISGHATLYWYQQILGQGPKLLIQFQNNGVVDDSQLPKDRFSAERLKGVDSTLKIQPAKLEDSAVYLCASRGLAGGRADTQYFGPGTRLTVL.

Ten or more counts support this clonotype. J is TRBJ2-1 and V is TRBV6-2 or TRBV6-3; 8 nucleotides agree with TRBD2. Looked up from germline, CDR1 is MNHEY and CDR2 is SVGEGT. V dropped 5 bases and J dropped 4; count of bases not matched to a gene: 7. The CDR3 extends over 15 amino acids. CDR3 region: CASSLLAGAYNEQFF. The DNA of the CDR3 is TGTGCCAGCAGTCTTCTAGCGGGTGCTTACAATGAGCAGTTCTTC.

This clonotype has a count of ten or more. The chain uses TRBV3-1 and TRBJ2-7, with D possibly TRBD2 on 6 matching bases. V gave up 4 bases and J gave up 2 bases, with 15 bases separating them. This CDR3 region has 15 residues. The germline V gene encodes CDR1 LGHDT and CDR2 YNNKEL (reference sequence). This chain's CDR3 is CASSPRLALTYEQYF. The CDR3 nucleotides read TGTGCCAGCAGCCCACGCCTAGCGTTAACCTACGAGCAGTACTTC.

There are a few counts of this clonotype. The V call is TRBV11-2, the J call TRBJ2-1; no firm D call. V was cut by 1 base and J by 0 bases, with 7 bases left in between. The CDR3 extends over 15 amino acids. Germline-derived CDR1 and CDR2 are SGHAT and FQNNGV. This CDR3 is CASSLGAYSYNEQFF. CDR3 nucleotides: TGTGCCAGCAGCTTAGGGGCGTACTCCTACAATGAGCAGTTCTTC. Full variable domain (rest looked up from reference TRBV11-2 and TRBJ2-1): EAGVAQSPRYKIIEKRQSVAFWCNPISGHATLYWYQQILGQGPKLLIQFQNNGVVDDSQLPKDRFSAERLKGVDSTLKIQPAKLEDSAVYLCASSLGAYSYNEQFFGPGTRLTVL.

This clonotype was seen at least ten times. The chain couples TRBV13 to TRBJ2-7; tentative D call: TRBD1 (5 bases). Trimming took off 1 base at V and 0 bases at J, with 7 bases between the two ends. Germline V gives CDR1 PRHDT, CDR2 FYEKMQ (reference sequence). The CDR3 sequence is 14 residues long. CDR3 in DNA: TGTGCCAGCAGCTTAGACAGGAGCTCCTACGAGCAGTACTTC. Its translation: CASSLDRSSYEQYF.